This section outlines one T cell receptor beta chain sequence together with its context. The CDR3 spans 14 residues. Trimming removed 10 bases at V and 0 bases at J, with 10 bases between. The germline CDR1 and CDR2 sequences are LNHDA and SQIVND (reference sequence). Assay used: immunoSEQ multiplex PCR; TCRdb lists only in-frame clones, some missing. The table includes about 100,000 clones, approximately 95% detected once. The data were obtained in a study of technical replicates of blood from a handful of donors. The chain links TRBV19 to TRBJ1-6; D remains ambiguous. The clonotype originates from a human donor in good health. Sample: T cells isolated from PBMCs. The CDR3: CATTINSYNSPLHF. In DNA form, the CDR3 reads TGTGCCACCACAATAAACTCCTATAATTCACCCCTCCACTTT.